Given below is one TCR beta chain in context. Its antigen remains unknown. The sample originates from a study of T cells in localized non-small cell lung cancer. Profiling relied on immunoSEQ multiplex PCR, and the TCRdb table lists in-frame clones only, not all of them. This sample carries over 50,000 clones, roughly 83% of them seen once, and the ten largest clones take 15% to 20%. The study's findings and limits: A median of about 54 of the top 100 tumor clones appeared in adjacent lung, which was paired and uninvolved. Overall survival was longer when the density of T cells in the blood was higher. Highest T cell clonality was seen in uninvolved adjacent lung, surpassing that measured in tumor.

Source: peripheral blood mononuclear cells, taken before any cancer treatment. The sequence came from a man between 40 and 70 years old with stage III lung adenocarcinoma.

CDR3 DNA: TGTGCCAGCAGCTTAAATATGGGCAATGAAGCTTTCTTT. Translated, it gives CASSLNMGNEAFF. The chain carries TRBV11-2 and TRBJ1-1; no reliable D call. CDR1 is SGHAT, CDR2 FQNNGV, per germline. This CDR3 is 13 amino acids long. V gave up 2 bases and J gave up 7 bases, with 11 bases separating them.